Each of the 14 T cell receptor beta chains below was sequenced from the same sample in a study of metastatic and nonmetastatic thyroid tumors. All patients were untreated before thyroid surgery. Through MiXCR, TCRdb re-clonotyped the PCR reads. Among about 21,000 clones listed, roughly 30% were seen once. The sample comprised tumor tissue. These receptors were collected from a male donor with papillary thyroid cancer or a benign thyroid nodule (not recorded which). Some clones in this sample may be carry-over from other donors' samples.

In regard to this clone: It may be a read error: a sequence one base away is much more abundant. The V gene is TRBV20-1, the J gene TRBJ1-1; D gene ambiguous. V dropped 0 bases and J dropped 0 bases, with 8 bases sitting between them. CDR1 and CDR2 (germline): DFQATT, SNEGSKA (reference sequence). This CDR3 is built from 14 residues. This CDR3 is CSARDVVMNTEAFF. The CDR3 coding sequence is TGCAGTGCTAGAGATGTCGTAATGAACACTGAAGCTTTCTTT.

The chain employs TRBV11-2 and TRBJ2-5; TRBD1 matches at 7 bases. CDR1 is SGHAT, CDR2 FQNNGV, per germline. This CDR3 comprises 14 residues. V shed 1 base, J shed 4 bases, and the junction held 3 bases outside the gene matches. This CDR3 is CASSLGDRLETQYF. CDR3 coding DNA: TGTGCCAGCAGCTTAGGGGACAGATTAGAGACCCAGTACTTC. The full variable domain, completed using reference TRBV11-2 and TRBJ2-5, is EAGVAQSPRYKIIEKRQSVAFWCNPISGHATLYWYQQILGQGPKLLIQFQNNGVVDDSQLPKDRFSAERLKGVDSTLKIQPAKLEDSAVYLCASSLGDRLETQYFGPGTRLLVL.

This clone rates as medium-sized. The chain employs TRBV5-1 and TRBJ2-1; D is possibly TRBD2 (6 bases). The CDR3 is 13 amino acids. Germline V lookup: CDR1 SGHRS, CDR2 YFSETQ. V was trimmed by 4 bases and J by 8 bases, leaving 13 bases between them. Here the CDR3 DNA reads TGCGCCAGCAGCCCGGGGGTTAGGGATGAGCAGTTCTTC. Translation gives CASSPGVRDEQFF.

A note on this clone: One end of the junction is discordant with germline, which a read error may explain. The rearrangement links TRBV7-9 to TRBJ2-3; D might be TRBD1 (5 bases). Germline V lookup: CDR1 SEHNR, CDR2 FQNEAQ (reference sequence). This CDR3 comprises 15 residues. CDR3 residues: CARSSRGGSTDTQYF. In nucleotides, the CDR3 is TGTGCCAGAAGCTCAAGGGGTGGGTCCACAGATACGCAGTATTTT. Using reference TRBV7-9 and TRBJ2-3 for the parts outside the CDR3, the full variable domain is DTGVSQNPRHKITKRGQNVTFRCDPISEHNRLYWYRQTLGQGPEFLTYFQNEAQLEKSRLLSDRFSAERPKGSFSTLEIQRTEQGDSAMYLCARSSRGGSTDTQYFGPGTRLTVL.

This clone showed up just once. The chain is built from TRBV5-1 and TRBJ2-2, with 7 bases fitting TRBD2. In germline, CDR1 is SGHRS, CDR2 YFSETQ. The J segment lost 2 bases and the V segment lost 0 bases, leaving 1 base of the junction unmatched. This CDR3 is 15 amino acids long. The CDR3 is CASSLGGGNTGELFF. The CDR3 coding sequence is TGCGCCAGCAGCTTGGGCGGGGGTAACACCGGGGAGCTGTTTTTT.

The genes are TRBV5-1 and TRBJ2-7; D remains unclear. The CDR3 consists of 14 residues. The germline V gene has CDR1 SGHRS and CDR2 YFSETQ. V was clipped by 0 bases and J by 0 bases, with 7 bases between them. The CDR3 coding sequence is TGCGCCAGCAGCTTGGCGGGCAGCTCCTACGAGCAGTACTTC. This sequence encodes CASSLAGSSYEQYF. Full variable domain (remainder filled in from reference TRBV5-1 and TRBJ2-7): KAGVTQTPRYLIKTRGQQVTLSCSPISGHRSVSWYQQTPGQGLQFLFEYFSETQRNKGNFPGRFSGRQFSNSRSEMNVSTLELGDSALYLCASSLAGSSYEQYFGPGTRLTVT.

The chain employs TRBV7-8 and TRBJ2-6; TRBD2 aligns across 7 bases. The junction had 2 bases not matched to a gene; V was cut back by 0 bases and J by 0 bases. There are 17 residues in the CDR3. The V gene's germline CDR1 is SGHVS and CDR2 FQNEAQ. DNA of the CDR3: TGTGCCAGCAGCTTAGCGGGACTAAACTCTGGGGCCAACGTCCTGACTTTC. The encoded protein is CASSLAGLNSGANVLTF.

The chain uses TRBV20-1 and TRBJ2-3, with 10 bases fitting TRBD2. This CDR3 is built from 12 residues. Germline lookup yields CDR1 DFQATT and CDR2 SNEGSKA (reference sequence). In DNA form, the CDR3 reads TGCAGGCCTAGCGGGAGTGCAGATACGCAGTATTTT. Protein sequence: CRPSGSADTQYF.

This clone came up a few times. The chain links TRBV19 to TRBJ2-2; TRBD2 aligns across 8 bases. CDR1 is LNHDA and CDR2 is SQIVND in the germline V gene (reference sequence). Trimming cost V 3 bases and J 7 bases; bases outside gene matches: 4. The CDR3 consists of 14 residues. The CDR3 coding sequence is TGTGCCAGTAGTATTACTAGCGGTAGCGGGGAGCTGTTTTTT. Protein product: CASSITSGSGELFF.

This clone has more than one count but fewer than ten. This chain connects TRBV2 to TRBJ1-3; D remains ambiguous. CDR3 length equals 12 residues. CDR1 and CDR2 from the germline V gene are SNHLY and FYNNEI. The V and J ends lost 6 bases and 15 bases respectively, with 18 bases between them. This CDR3 reads CASRALGRPPYF. The CDR3 DNA reads as TGTGCCAGCAGGGCGCTGGGTCGGCCTCCATATTTT.

The rearrangement uses TRBV6-2 or TRBV6-3 and TRBJ1-2, with unresolved D. V was clipped by 8 bases and J by 1 base, with 8 bases between them. CDR1 MNHEY and CDR2 SVGEGT come from the germline V gene. The CDR3 sequence is 12 residues long. CDR3 DNA: TGTGCCAGCTCCCACCTTAACTATGGCTACACCTTC. Its protein product is CASSHLNYGYTF.

The table lists this clone with many counts. This chain connects TRBV20-1 to TRBJ2-1, with 8 nucleotides matching TRBD2. CDR1 is DFQATT and CDR2 is SNEGSKA in the germline V gene (reference sequence). J lost 0 bases, V lost 6 bases, and 13 bases had no gene match. The CDR3 is 17 amino acids. The chain's CDR3 is CSAQAGIAGSSYNEQFF. The CDR3 region has the DNA TGCAGTGCCCAGGCTGGGATAGCGGGAAGCTCCTACAATGAGCAGTTCTTC.

In its sample, this clone was seen a few times. The chain joins TRBV6-1 to TRBJ2-5; 11 positions agree with TRBD2. The CDR3 has 15 residues. CDR1 and CDR2 from the germline V gene are MNHNS and SASEGT. V was pared by 3 bases and J by 3 bases, with 3 bases of the junction left unmatched. The CDR3 bases are TGTGCCAGCAGTGAGTTAGCGGGGGGGGAAGAGACCCAGTACTTC. The encoded protein is CASSELAGGEETQYF.

The chain has TRBV7-2 and TRBJ2-7, with 10 bases fitting TRBD1. There are 15 residues in the CDR3. CDR1 SGHTA and CDR2 FQGNSA come from the germline V gene. With 1 base clipped from V and 7 bases from J, the junction kept 7 bases outside the gene matches. The CDR3 protein is CASSLGQGAFWEQYF. CDR3 DNA sequence: TGTGCCAGCAGCTTAGGACAGGGGGCGTTTTGGGAGCAGTACTTC.